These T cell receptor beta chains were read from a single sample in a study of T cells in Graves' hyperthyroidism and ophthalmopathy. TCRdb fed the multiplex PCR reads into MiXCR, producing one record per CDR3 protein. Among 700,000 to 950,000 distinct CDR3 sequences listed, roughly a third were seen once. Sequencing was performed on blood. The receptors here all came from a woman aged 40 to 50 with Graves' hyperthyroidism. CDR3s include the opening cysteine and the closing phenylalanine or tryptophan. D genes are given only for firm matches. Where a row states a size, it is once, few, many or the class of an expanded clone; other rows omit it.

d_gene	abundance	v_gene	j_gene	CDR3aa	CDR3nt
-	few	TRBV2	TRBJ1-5	CASRVDTLAQHF	TGTGCCAGCAGGGTTGACACTTTGGCCCAGCATTTT
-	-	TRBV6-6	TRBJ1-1	CASSYDRLNTEAFF	TGTGCCAGCAGTTACGACAGGTTGAACACTGAAGCTTTCTTT
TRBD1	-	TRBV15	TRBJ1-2	CTTSSQGQGMDGYTF	TGTACCACCAGCAGCCAAGGACAGGGAATGGATGGCTACACCTTC
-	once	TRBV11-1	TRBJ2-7	CASSPDGGSSYEQYF	TGTGCCAGCAGCCCTGATGGGGGCTCCTCCTACGAGCAGTACTTC
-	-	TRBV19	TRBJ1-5	CASIGYSNQPQHF	TGTGCCAGTATAGGATATAGCAATCAGCCCCAGCATTTT
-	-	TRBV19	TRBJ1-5	CASTAKGFLSNQPQHF	TGTGCCAGTACGGCTAAGGGGTTCCTTAGCAATCAGCCCCAGCATTTT
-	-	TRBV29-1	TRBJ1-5	CSVASGDQPQHF	TGCAGCGTTGCGAGCGGTGATCAGCCCCAGCATTTT
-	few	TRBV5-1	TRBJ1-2	CASSTETVRVDGYTF	TGCGCCAGCAGCACAGAGACGGTCAGGGTTGATGGCTACACCTTC
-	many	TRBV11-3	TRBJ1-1	CASSQGTYTEAFF	TGTGCCAGCAGCCAAGGGACCTACACTGAAGCTTTCTTT
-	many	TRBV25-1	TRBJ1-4	CASSEFGLRGEKLFF	TGTGCCAGCAGTGAATTCGGGCTAAGGGGTGAAAAACTGTTTTTT
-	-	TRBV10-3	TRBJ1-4	CASSGDRSPTNEKLFF	TGTGCCAGCAGTGGGGATCGGAGCCCAACTAATGAAAAACTGTTTTTT
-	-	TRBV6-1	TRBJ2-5	CASSYSRGQETQYF	TGTGCCAGCAGTTACAGCAGGGGTCAAGAGACCCAGTACTTC
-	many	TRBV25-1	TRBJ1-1	CASSEVGFGGGQPAFF	TGTGCCAGCAGTGAAGTCGGATTTGGAGGCGGACAGCCGGCTTTCTTT
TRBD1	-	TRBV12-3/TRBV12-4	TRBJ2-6	CASSYGTGDSGANVLTF	TGTGCCAGCAGTTACGGGACAGGAGACTCTGGGGCCAACGTCCTGACTTTC
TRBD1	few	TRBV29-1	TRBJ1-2	CSVAAGGSNYGYTF	TGCAGCGTTGCCGCAGGGGGCTCAAACTATGGCTACACCTTC
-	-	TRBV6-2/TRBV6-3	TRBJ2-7	CASSYNLPVTYEQYF	TGTGCCAGCAGTTACAACCTCCCAGTAACCTACGAGCAGTACTTC
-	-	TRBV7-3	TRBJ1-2	CASSLWDGHGYTF	TGTGCCAGCAGCTTATGGGACGGACACGGCTACACCTTC
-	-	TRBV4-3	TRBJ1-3	CASSQDLVGSGNTIYF	TGCGCCAGCAGCCAAGATCTGGTGGGTTCAGGAAACACCATATATTTT
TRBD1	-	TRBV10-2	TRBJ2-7	CAAQGTGGEQYF	TGCGCCGCCCAGGGGACAGGGGGCGAGCAGTACTTC
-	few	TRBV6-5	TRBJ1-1	CASSYSSQGTTEAFF	TGTGCCAGCAGTTACTCGAGCCAGGGGACCACTGAAGCTTTCTTT
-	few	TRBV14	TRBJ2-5	CASSQIIADTSWETQYF	TGTGCCAGCAGCCAAATTATAGCGGACACCTCCTGGGAGACCCAGTACTTC
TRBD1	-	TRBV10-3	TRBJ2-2	CAISLRQGADTGELFF	TGTGCCATCAGTTTACGACAGGGGGCGGACACCGGGGAGCTGTTTTTT
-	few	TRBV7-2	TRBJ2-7	CASSLVTGAHEQYF	TGTGCCAGCAGCTTAGTTACGGGAGCTCACGAGCAGTACTTC
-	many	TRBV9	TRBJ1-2	CASSPPEGQTRGYTF	TGTGCCAGCAGCCCACCAGAAGGGCAAACCAGAGGCTACACCTTC
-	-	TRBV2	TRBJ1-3	CASSGLAENTIYF	TGTGCCAGCAGTGGACTAGCGGAGAACACCATATATTTT
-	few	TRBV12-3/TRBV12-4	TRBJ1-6	CASSPLRSSYNSPLHF	TGTGCCAGCAGTCCCCTTCGCAGCTCCTATAATTCACCCCTCCACTTT
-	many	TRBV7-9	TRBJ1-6	CASSNSESRDSPLHF	TGTGCCAGCAGCAATTCCGAATCACGGGATTCACCCCTCCACTTT
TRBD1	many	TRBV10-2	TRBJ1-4	CASSVVGTGIGDEKLFF	TGCGCCAGCAGTGTAGTTGGGACAGGAATCGGGGATGAAAAACTGTTTTTT
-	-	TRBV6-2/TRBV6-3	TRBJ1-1	CASSRTMGGNEAFF	TGTGCCAGCAGCCGAACGATGGGAGGAAATGAAGCTTTCTTT
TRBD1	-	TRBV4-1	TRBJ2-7	CASSQPWDRSYEQYF	TGCGCCAGCAGCCAACCATGGGACAGATCCTACGAGCAGTACTTC
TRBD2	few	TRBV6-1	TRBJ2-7	CASNKREGPYEQYF	TGTGCCAGCAATAAGCGGGAGGGCCCCTACGAGCAGTACTTC
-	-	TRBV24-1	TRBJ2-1	CATSEASGRSSLEQFF	TGTGCCACCAGTGAAGCTTCGGGACGGTCGTCCTTGGAGCAGTTCTTC
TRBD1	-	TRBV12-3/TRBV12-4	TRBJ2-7	CASLDQGAHEQYF	TGTGCCAGCCTTGACCAGGGGGCCCACGAGCAGTACTTC
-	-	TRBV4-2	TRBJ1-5	CASSQEGTVGNQPQHF	TGTGCCAGCAGCCAAGAGGGGACGGTGGGCAATCAGCCCCAGCATTTT
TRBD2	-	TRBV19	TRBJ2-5	CASGERGDPLF	TGTGCCAGTGGAGAGCGGGGGGACCCCCTCTTC
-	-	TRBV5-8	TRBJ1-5	CASSQRRNNQPQHF	TGTGCCAGCAGCCAAAGACGGAACAATCAGCCCCAGCATTTT
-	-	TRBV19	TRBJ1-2	CASSIESIGNDGYTF	TGTGCCAGTAGTATAGAATCTATAGGGAATGATGGCTACACCTTC
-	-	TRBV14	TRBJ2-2	CASSSEMAGTPYF	TGTGCCAGCAGCTCAGAGATGGCGGGGACCCCCTACTTT
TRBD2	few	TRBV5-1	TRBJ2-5	CASSPDLAGVKETQYF	TGCGCCAGCAGCCCGGATTTAGCGGGGGTAAAGGAGACCCAGTACTTC
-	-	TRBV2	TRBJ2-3	CASSETGTDTQYF	TGTGCCAGCAGTGAAACGGGGACAGATACGCAGTATTTT
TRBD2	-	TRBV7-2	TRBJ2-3	CASSLLGSGGDTQYF	TGTGCCAGCAGCTTACTAGGTAGCGGGGGAGATACGCAGTATTTT
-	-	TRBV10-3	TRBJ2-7	CAIRADGYEQYF	TGTGCCATCAGAGCCGACGGGTACGAGCAGTACTTC
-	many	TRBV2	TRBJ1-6	CASSERGDSPLHF	TGTGCCAGCAGTGAACGTGGGGATTCACCCCTCCACTTT
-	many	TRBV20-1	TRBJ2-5	CSARVWETQYF	TGCAGTGCTAGAGTCTGGGAGACCCAGTACTTC
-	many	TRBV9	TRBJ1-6	CASSVESGDSPLHF	TGTGCCAGCAGCGTAGAATCCGGGGATTCACCCCTCCACTTT
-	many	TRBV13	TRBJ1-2	CASSNQGSALNYGYTF	TGTGCCAGTAGCAACCAGGGTTCGGCTTTAAACTATGGCTACACCTTC
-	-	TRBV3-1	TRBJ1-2	CASSQDLGAYGYTF	TGTGCCAGCAGCCAAGATCTAGGAGCCTATGGCTACACCTTC
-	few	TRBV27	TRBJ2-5	CASREKDGAWWTQYF	TGTGCCAGCAGAGAAAAGGACGGCGCTTGGTGGACCCAGTACTTC
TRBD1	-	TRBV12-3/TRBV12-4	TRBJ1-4	CASTLNRGGNEKLFF	TGTGCCAGCACTCTGAACAGGGGAGGTAATGAAAAACTGTTTTTT
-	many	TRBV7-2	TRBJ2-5	CASSLYRSASRTQYF	TGTGCCAGCAGCTTATACAGAAGCGCCTCACGGACCCAGTACTTC
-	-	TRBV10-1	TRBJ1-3	CASSEAGGNGETIYF	TGCGCCAGCAGTGAGGCGGGGGGCAACGGAGAGACCATATATTTT
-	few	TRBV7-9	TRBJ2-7	CASSFSGGPTGEQYF	TGTGCCAGCAGCTTTTCCGGCGGTCCTACGGGCGAGCAGTACTTC
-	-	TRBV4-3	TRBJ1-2	CASSQGNSPGFYGYTF	TGCGCCAGCAGCCAAGGGAACAGTCCCGGATTTTATGGCTACACCTTC
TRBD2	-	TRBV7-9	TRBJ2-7	CASTLSGGYNEQYF	TGCGCCAGCACCCTTAGCGGGGGGTACAATGAGCAGTACTTC
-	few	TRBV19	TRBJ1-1	CASTIAPGQRNTEAFF	TGTGCCAGTACCATCGCCCCCGGACAGAGAAACACTGAAGCTTTCTTT
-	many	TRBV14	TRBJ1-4	CASSPSRTNEKLFF	TGTGCCAGCAGCCCTTCACGGACGAATGAAAAACTGTTTTTT